This T cell receptor (beta chain) was identified in a study of control samples from healthy donors and cancer patients. The CDR3 consists of 11 residues. V was clipped by 3 bases and J by 8 bases, with 7 bases between them. Germline CDR1 reads KGHSH; CDR2 reads LQKENI. Assay used: immunoSEQ multiplex PCR; TCRdb lists only in-frame clones, some missing. The sample has approximately 71,000 clones; under 90% are singletons. The chain joins TRBV18 to TRBJ1-2; D uncertain. Sequencing was carried out using PBMCs. This clonotype was obtained from a man in his sixties with lung cancer. CDR3 DNA sequence: TGTGCCAGCTCACCGACGGGAGGCTACACCTTC. Translation gives CASSPTGGYTF.